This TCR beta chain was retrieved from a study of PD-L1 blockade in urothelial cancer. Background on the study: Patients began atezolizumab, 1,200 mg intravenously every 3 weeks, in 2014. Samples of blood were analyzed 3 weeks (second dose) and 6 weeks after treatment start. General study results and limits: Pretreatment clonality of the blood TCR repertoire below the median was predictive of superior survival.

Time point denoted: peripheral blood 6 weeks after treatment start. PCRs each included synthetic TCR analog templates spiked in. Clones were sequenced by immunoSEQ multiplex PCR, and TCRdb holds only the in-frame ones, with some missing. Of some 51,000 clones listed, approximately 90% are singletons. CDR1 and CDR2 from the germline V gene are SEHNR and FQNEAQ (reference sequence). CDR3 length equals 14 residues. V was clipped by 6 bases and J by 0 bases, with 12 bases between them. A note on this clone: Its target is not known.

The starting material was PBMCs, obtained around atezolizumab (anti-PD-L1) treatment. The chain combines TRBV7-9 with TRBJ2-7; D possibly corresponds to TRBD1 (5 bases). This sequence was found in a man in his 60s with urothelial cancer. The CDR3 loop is CASSLQGNSYEQYF. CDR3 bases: TGTGCCAGCAGTCTTCAGGGTAACTCCTACGAGCAGTACTTC.